This TCR beta chain was identified during a study of blood T cell repertoires in COVID-19. Study background: Collection of acute and convalescent COVID-19 samples took place in the United States, Italy and Spain. PBMCs, B-cell-depleted T cells, or T cells provided the cDNA or gDNA that made up the material.

Participants, about 18 to 90 years old, spanned around 25 US areas. Cohort 3 donors were reported recovered after two negative PCRs, clearance, or symptom resolution. The CDR3 is made up of 18 amino acids. From germline, CDR1 is SGHRS and CDR2 YFSETQ. V trimming: 2 bases; J trimming: 0 bases; junction bases outside the gene matches: 6. Libraries were prepared by immunoSEQ multiplex PCR; TCRdb keeps only in-frame clonotypes and omits some of them. This table has about 270,000 clones, 88% appearing once. Sequencing used PBMCs or T cells enriched from blood (not recorded which). This clonotype was sampled from a woman aged 25 to 45 who had recovered from COVID-19. This chain joins TRBV5-1 and TRBJ1-6, with 9 bases lining up with TRBD1. The CDR3 here is CASSLAGTGNSYNSPLHF. The CDR3 region has the DNA TGCGCCAGCAGCTTAGCCGGGACAGGGAACTCCTATAATTCACCCCTCCACTTT.